This TCR beta chain was found in a study of OX40 agonist ivuxolimab in advanced cancers. Turning to this clone: Its target is unknown.

Deletions cut 4 bases from V and 0 bases from J, with 4 bases between. Germline V CDR1 and CDR2: ENHRY, SYGVKD. CDR3 length: 14 residues. Repertoires were generated with immunoSEQ multiplex PCR, while TCRdb's copy carries only in-frame clones and drops some. Counted here are under 90,000 clones, about 90% occurring once; the ten biggest clones make up more than 1.5%. The study's findings and limits: Antigens targeted by the expanded peripheral T cells were not determined.

The gene calls are TRBV10-3 and TRBJ2-6; D not certain. Here the sequenced sample was CD4+ or CD8+ T cells sorted from blood, taken in a trial of the OX40 agonist ivuxolimab. The sequence was obtained from an adult with an advanced solid tumor such as melanoma, head and neck, liver or kidney cancer. The CDR3 DNA follows: TGTGCCATCAGTGTGGGCTCTGGGGCCAACGTCCTGACTTTC. It is translated as CAISVGSGANVLTF.